These T cell receptor beta chains were read from a single sample in a study of blood T cell repertoires in COVID-19. Measured with immunoSEQ multiplex PCR; TCRdb has only the in-frame clones, and not every one. The profile covers 300,000 to 350,000 clones, with about nine tenths appearing a single time and 6% to 7% taken by the ten largest. The specimen sequenced was peripheral blood. The origin of the receptors is a woman in her thirties with COVID-19, enrolled during active disease. The conserved cysteine and the conserved F or W are not part of the CDR3 here.

J: TRBJ2-7
V: TRBV14
CDR3: ASSRPRGVPGQGGKTDYEQY

J: TRBJ2-7
V: TRBV5-1
CDR3: ASSVAPLTSSYEQY

J: TRBJ2-2
V: TRBV24-1
CDR3: ATSGRGTGELF

J: TRBJ2-7
V: TRBV9
CDR3: ASSVGGEWYEQY

J: TRBJ1-5
V: TRBV28
CDR3: ASSLWGQGNQPQH

J: TRBJ2-7
V: TRBV19
CDR3: ASSIAGVEQY

J: TRBJ2-7
V: TRBV4-1
CDR3: ASSDPLAGAYEQY

J: TRBJ2-3
V: TRBV10-3
CDR3: AIRREDTQY

J: TRBJ2-7
V: TRBV5-6
CDR3: ASSRTALEEQY

J: TRBJ1-1
V: TRBV27
CDR3: ASSQDREAF

J: TRBJ2-5
V: TRBV24-1
CDR3: ATSEQGTGVQETQY

J: TRBJ1-5
V: TRBV10-2
CDR3: ASSEWLPKPQH

J: TRBJ1-4
V: TRBV20-1
CDR3: SASQQGSTNEKLF

J: TRBJ1-2
V: TRBV21-1
CDR3: ASSETTGAYGYT

J: TRBJ2-5
V: TRBV6-2/TRBV6-3
CDR3: ASSYRSGETQY

J: TRBJ2-7
V: TRBV28
CDR3: ASSFLQGPFEQY

J: TRBJ1-2
V: TRBV6-4
CDR3: ASSADRDYGYT

J: TRBJ1-4
V: TRBV30
CDR3: AWSPRPGELF

J: TRBJ1-1
V: TRBV18
CDR3: ASSQRQGAGDTEAF

J: TRBJ2-1
V: TRBV7-9
CDR3: ASSPPGLPINEQF

J: TRBJ2-1
V: TRBV2
CDR3: ASSERDRVNNEQF

J: TRBJ2-7
V: TRBV2
CDR3: ASKRDRAYEQY

J: TRBJ2-1
V: TRBV4-1
CDR3: ASSFGQGRDYNEQF

J: TRBJ2-7
V: TRBV2
CDR3: ASSDGGGEQY

J: TRBJ1-1
V: TRBV6-1
CDR3: ASSEAASGGTEAF

J: TRBJ2-5
V: TRBV9
CDR3: ASSVATAGSWTGIQETQY

J: TRBJ1-5
V: TRBV19
CDR3: ASSLPPGRGNQPQH

J: TRBJ2-3
V: TRBV7-9
CDR3: ASSLGAGGDTQY

J: TRBJ1-2
V: TRBV5-1
CDR3: ASNRGDGYGYT

J: TRBJ2-7
V: TRBV10-3
CDR3: AIGNPGQGSYEQY

J: TRBJ2-1
V: TRBV14
CDR3: ASSQRQGVTNYNEQF

J: TRBJ2-3
V: TRBV6-6
CDR3: ASSRLAGGPLLMDTQY

J: TRBJ2-3
V: TRBV4-1
CDR3: ASSQDPLASTDTQY

J: TRBJ1-1
V: TRBV24-1
CDR3: ATRAGGGTEAF

J: TRBJ2-7
V: TRBV28
CDR3: ASSLGLQVGLIYEQY

J: TRBJ1-4
V: TRBV7-9
CDR3: ASSRTGEGEKLF

J: TRBJ1-1
V: TRBV18
CDR3: ASSPRDRVGNTEAF

J: TRBJ1-1
V: TRBV6-2/TRBV6-3
CDR3: ASSYDRNTEAF

J: TRBJ2-7
V: TRBV27
CDR3: ASSTYSYQSSYEQY

J: TRBJ2-5
V: TRBV30
CDR3: AYLVAGGRETQY

J: TRBJ2-7
V: TRBV4-1
CDR3: ASSPGTASSYEQY